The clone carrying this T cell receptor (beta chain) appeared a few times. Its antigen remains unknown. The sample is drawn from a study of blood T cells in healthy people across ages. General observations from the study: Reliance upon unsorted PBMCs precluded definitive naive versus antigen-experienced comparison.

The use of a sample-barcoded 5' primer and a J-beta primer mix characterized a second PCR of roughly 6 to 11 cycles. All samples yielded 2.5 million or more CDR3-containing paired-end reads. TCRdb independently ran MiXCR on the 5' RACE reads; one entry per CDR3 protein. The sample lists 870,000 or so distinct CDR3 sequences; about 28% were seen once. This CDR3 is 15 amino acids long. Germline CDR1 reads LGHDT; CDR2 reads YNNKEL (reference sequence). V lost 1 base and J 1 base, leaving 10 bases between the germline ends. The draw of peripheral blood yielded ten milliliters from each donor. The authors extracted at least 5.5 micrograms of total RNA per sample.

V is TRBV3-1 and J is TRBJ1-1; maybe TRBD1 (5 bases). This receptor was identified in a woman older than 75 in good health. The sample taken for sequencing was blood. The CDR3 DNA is TGTGCCAGCAGCCAAGGTTCCGGGGGGAACACTGAAGCTTTCTTT. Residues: CASSQGSGGNTEAFF.